Listed below are T cell receptor beta chains from one sample, sequenced in a study of T cell changes during pregnancy in multiple sclerosis. TCRdb keeps only in-frame clones here, not all; method: immunoSEQ multiplex PCR. The data show fewer than 50,000 clones, 90% seen once. This material consisted of CD8+ T cells from peripheral blood mononuclear cells, taken in the first trimester of pregnancy. These receptors originate from a female donor with multiple sclerosis, enrolled in a pregnancy study. Each CDR3 is given with its conserved first and last residue. Fields, in order: V gene, D gene, CDR3 length, J gene, clone size, CDR3 DNA, CDR3 protein. The D gene is left open where the match is weak. Only some rows state a clone size, as once, few, many or a class for expanded clones.

TRBV6-1,TRBD1,15,TRBJ1-5,NA,TGTGCCAGCAGTGTTAGGCAGGGGGCGCGTCAGCCCCAGCATTTT,CASSVRQGARQPQHF
TRBV4-3,NA,14,TRBJ2-3,NA,TGCGCCAGCAGCCCACAGCCCTTCACAGATACGCAGTATTTT,CASSPQPFTDTQYF
TRBV11-2,TRBD1,15,TRBJ2-1,once,TGTGCCAGCAGCTTAGGAAAGGGGGCGGGCAATGAGCAGTTCTTC,CASSLGKGAGNEQFF
TRBV5-4,TRBD1,13,TRBJ1-1,NA,TGTGCCAGCAGCCCCTACCGGGACAGTGAAGCTTTCTTT,CASSPYRDSEAFF
TRBV6-1,TRBD2,14,TRBJ2-7,once,TGTGCTACGGCACCAAGCGGGAGCGTGTACGAGCAGTACTTC,CATAPSGSVYEQYF
TRBV6-5,NA,14,TRBJ2-7,NA,TGTGCCAGCAGTTACTCGAACACCCCCGACGAGCAGTACTTC,CASSYSNTPDEQYF
TRBV21-1,NA,17,TRBJ1-5,NA,TGTGCCAGCAGCAAAGCGTTGAGCGGCTATAGCAATCAGCCCCAGCATTTT,CASSKALSGYSNQPQHF
TRBV27,NA,13,TRBJ1-5,medium-sized,TGTGCCAGCAGTTTTAGCAGCAATCAGCCCCAGCATTTT,CASSFSSNQPQHF
TRBV21-1,NA,15,TRBJ2-7,NA,TGTGCCAGCAGCGCCCGGGACAGTCTCTCCTACGAGCAGTACTTC,CASSARDSLSYEQYF
TRBV21-1,NA,18,TRBJ1-5,NA,TGTGCCAGCAGCAAAGCGCTTTATGGAGCATATAGCAATCAGCCCCAGCATTTT,CASSKALYGAYSNQPQHF
TRBV5-1,NA,12,TRBJ2-1,NA,TGCGCCAGCAGCGGTACAGGGCTCGAGCAGTTCTTC,CASSGTGLEQFF
TRBV7-9,NA,12,TRBJ2-1,NA,TGTGCCAGCAGCACGTGGAGGGATGAGCAGTTCTTC,CASSTWRDEQFF
TRBV7-9,TRBD2,18,TRBJ2-1,NA,TGTGCCAGCAGCTTAGGTTCTAGCGGGCGAAATAGCTACAATGAGCAGTTCTTC,CASSLGSSGRNSYNEQFF
TRBV7-9,NA,15,TRBJ1-1,few,TGTGCCAGCAGCCTAGGACGGTGGAGAAACACTGAAGCTTTCTTT,CASSLGRWRNTEAFF
TRBV19,NA,12,TRBJ1-1,NA,TGTGCCAGTAGGTACAAGAACACTGAAGCTTTCTTT,CASRYKNTEAFF
TRBV27,TRBD2,17,TRBJ2-1,NA,TGTGCCAGCAGTTTCGACCCTCCTAGCGGCTCCTACAATGAGCAGTTCTTC,CASSFDPPSGSYNEQFF
TRBV4-3,NA,17,TRBJ1-3,NA,TGCGCCAGCAGCCAAGACCATGGGTCTAGCTCTGGAAACACCATATATTTT,CASSQDHGSSSGNTIYF
TRBV2,TRBD1,14,TRBJ2-5,NA,TGTGCCAGCCCCCAGGGGGCTGGGCAAGAGACCCAGTACTTC,CASPQGAGQETQYF
TRBV5-1,NA,12,TRBJ1-5,NA,TGCGCCAGCACACGGGGCAATCAGCCCCAGCATTTT,CASTRGNQPQHF
TRBV7-6,NA,15,TRBJ2-7,NA,TGTGCCAGCAGCCCAACGCTAGCCGCGACCCACGAGCAGTACTTC,CASSPTLAATHEQYF
TRBV5-1,TRBD1,15,TRBJ1-5,NA,TGCGCCAGCAGCTTGTGGGACAGGAGCAAACAGCCCCAGCATTTT,CASSLWDRSKQPQHF
TRBV2,TRBD2,15,TRBJ2-5,NA,TGTGCCAGCAGTGAAGTCGGGGGGGTTGGGGAGACCCAGTACTTC,CASSEVGGVGETQYF
TRBV6-5,TRBD1,13,TRBJ2-7,NA,TGTGCCGGAAACAGGGGGTCGGGTCACGAGCAGTACTTC,CAGNRGSGHEQYF
TRBV9,NA,12,TRBJ1-2,NA,TGTGCCAGCAGCGCGTCCGACTATGGCTACACCTTC,CASSASDYGYTF
TRBV9,TRBD1,15,TRBJ2-3,NA,TGTGCCAGCAGCGTAGGGGACAGGGTCACAGATACGCAGTATTTT,CASSVGDRVTDTQYF
TRBV19,NA,12,TRBJ2-1,NA,TGTGCCAGTAGTTCTAGTAACAATGAGCAGTTCTTC,CASSSSNNEQFF
TRBV14,NA,15,TRBJ2-5,NA,TGTGCCAGCAGCCAAGTAGAAGGGAGCCAAGAGACCCAGTACTTC,CASSQVEGSQETQYF
TRBV11-3,NA,17,TRBJ2-5,NA,TGTGCCAGCAGCTTAGGTCAGGGGTTGGCTCCGCAAGAGACCCAGTACTTC,CASSLGQGLAPQETQYF